This TCR beta chain was profiled in a study of Ad26.COV2.S vaccination and SARS-CoV-2 variants. This CDR3 has 13 amino acids. Germline-derived CDR1 and CDR2 are SGDLS and YYNGEE. Trimming cost V 0 bases and J 2 bases, with 3 bases left between them. Treatment given: 15 to 20 received Ad26.COV2.S at low or high dose, single or two shots; several received placebo; per-sample allocation not given. Sampling occurred on day 63 after the first vaccine or placebo injection. Sequenced by immunoSEQ multiplex PCR; TCRdb stores in-frame clones only, minus some. The sample lists 400,000 to 500,000 clones, 80% to 90% occurring once. This clone was counted only a few times.

The source is a person between 18 and 65 years old who received the Ad26.COV2.S COVID-19 vaccine or a placebo. Sample: peripheral blood, taken in a trial of Ad26.COV2.S vaccine versus placebo. The V gene is TRBV9, the J gene TRBJ1-3, with D uncertain. The CDR3 is CASSVETGNTIYF. CDR3 in DNA: TGTGCCAGCAGCGTAGAGACTGGAAACACCATATATTTT. Combining the CDR3 with reference TRBV9 and TRBJ1-3 gives the whole variable domain DSGVTQTPKHLITATGQRVTLRCSPRSGDLSVYWYQQSLDQGLQFLIQYYNGEERAKGNILERFSAQQFPDLHSELNLSSLELGDSALYFCASSVETGNTIYFGEGSWLTVV.